This T cell receptor (beta chain) comes out of a study of response to subunit inactivated influenza vaccine. Points from the study as a whole: The authors proposed limited new T cell recruitment per seasonal influenza vaccination.

One entry per CDR3 protein, called by TCRdb with MiXCR from the RT-PCR reads. Among around 300,000 distinct CDR3 sequences listed, 22% were seen once. This clonotype was observed a handful of times. Its antigen is undetermined. V was pared by 1 base and J by 6 bases, with 10 bases between. This CDR3 has 13 amino acids. The germline V gene encodes CDR1 SGHDN and CDR2 FVKESK. The starting material was PBMCs from blood, obtained about 20 months after vaccination. The source of this sequence is a man aged 50-75 years who received an inactivated influenza vaccine. The chain combines TRBV14 with TRBJ2-7, with D tentatively TRBD1 (5 bases). Here the CDR3 reads CASSQARVSEQYF. The CDR3 DNA sequence: TGTGCCAGCAGCCAAGCCAGGGTAAGCGAGCAGTACTTC.